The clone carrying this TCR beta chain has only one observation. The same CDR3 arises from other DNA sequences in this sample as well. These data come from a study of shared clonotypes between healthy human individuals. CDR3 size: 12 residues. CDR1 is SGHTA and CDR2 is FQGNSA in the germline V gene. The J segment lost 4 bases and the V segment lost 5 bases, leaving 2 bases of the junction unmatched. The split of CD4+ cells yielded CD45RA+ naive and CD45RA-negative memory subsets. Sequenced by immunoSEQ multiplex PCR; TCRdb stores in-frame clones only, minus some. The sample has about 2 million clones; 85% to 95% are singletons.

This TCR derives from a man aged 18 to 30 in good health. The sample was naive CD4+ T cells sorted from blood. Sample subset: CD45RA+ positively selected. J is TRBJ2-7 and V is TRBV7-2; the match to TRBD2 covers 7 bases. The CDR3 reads CASSPGGYEQYF. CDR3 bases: TGTGCCAGCAGCCCGGGGGGTTACGAGCAGTACTTC.